Listed here are 28 T cell receptor beta chains from one sample, sequenced in a study of control samples from healthy donors and cancer patients. Clones were read by immunoSEQ multiplex PCR, and TCRdb kept only the in-frame ones, dropping some. The sample lists 100,000 or so clones, approximately 86% occurring once. The specimen was blood. Source of these receptors: a woman between 45 and 60 years old in good health.

The chain joins TRBV9 to TRBJ2-7; D remains unclear. Per the germline V gene, CDR1 is SGDLS and CDR2 is YYNGEE. Trimming took off 0 bases at V and 6 bases at J, with 13 bases between the two ends. This CDR3 has 14 amino acids. The CDR3 is CASSVGPGGPEQYF. The CDR3 DNA reads as TGTGCCAGCAGCGTAGGACCCGGTGGGCCCGAGCAGTACTTC.

The J gene is TRBJ2-7, the V gene TRBV9; 13 positions agree with TRBD2. Trimming removed 7 bases from V and 0 bases from J; junction bases left unmatched: 7. CDR3 length: 16 amino acids. Germline V CDR1 and CDR2: SGDLS, YYNGEE. The chain's CDR3 is CASSRTSGGSSYEQYF. CDR3 bases: TGTGCCAGCTCTAGGACTAGCGGGGGAAGCTCCTACGAGCAGTACTTC.

This chain connects TRBV7-2 to TRBJ2-3; D remains unclear. This CDR3 is built from 16 residues. Germline lookup yields CDR1 SGHTA and CDR2 FQGNSA. Trimming took 5 bases from V and 0 from J, leaving 15 bases between them. The CDR3 region is CASSLDGRSSTDTQYF. In nucleotides, the CDR3 is TGTGCCAGCAGCCTAGACGGCAGATCGAGCACAGATACGCAGTATTTT.

V gene TRBV6-5 combines with J gene TRBJ1-6, with 7 bases identical to TRBD1. V was pared by 6 bases and J by 4 bases, with 6 bases of the junction left unmatched. CDR3 length: 15 amino acids. Per the germline V gene, CDR1 is MNHEY and CDR2 is SVGAGI. In DNA, the CDR3 is TGTGCCAGCAGCTCTAGACAGGGTTATAATTCACCCCTCCACTTT. Protein sequence: CASSSRQGYNSPLHF.

This chain uses TRBV2 with TRBJ2-7; 10 nucleotides align to TRBD1. This CDR3 has 12 amino acids. Germline V gene lookup returns CDR1 SNHLY and CDR2 FYNNEI. V gave up 11 bases and J gave up 5 bases; unmatched junction bases: 6. Here the CDR3 reads CASGTGVDEQYF. CDR3 bases: TGTGCCTCTGGGACAGGGGTCGACGAGCAGTACTTC. Together with reference TRBV2 and TRBJ2-7, the CDR3 gives the full variable domain: EPEVTQTPSHQVTQMGQEVILRCVPISNHLYFYWYRQILGQKVEFLVSFYNNEISEKSEIFDDQFSVERPDGSNFTLKIRSTKLEDSAMYFCASGTGVDEQYFGPGTRLTVT.

The chain joins TRBV7-3 to TRBJ2-1; D may be TRBD1 (6 bases). Trimming took 5 bases from V and 7 from J, leaving 15 bases between them. Germline V gives CDR1 SGHTA, CDR2 FQGTGA. This CDR3 is built from 14 residues. The CDR3, as DNA: TGTGCCAGCAGCCCTGACAGGTTCGTGAATGAGCAGTTCTTC. Amino acids: CASSPDRFVNEQFF.

The chain uses TRBV5-1 and TRBJ1-1, with 7 bases aligning to TRBD1. Germline V CDR1 and CDR2: SGHRS, YFSETQ. The CDR3 has 17 residues. The J segment lost 5 bases and the V segment lost 4 bases, leaving 17 bases of the junction unmatched. In DNA, the CDR3 is TGCGCCAGCAGCCCTTACCCTCTACAGGGGAGGTTGACTGAAGCTTTCTTT. Protein product: CASSPYPLQGRLTEAFF.

V and J are TRBV7-9 and TRBJ1-1, with TRBD1 identical over 10 bases. Germline V gene lookup returns CDR1 SEHNR and CDR2 FQNEAQ (reference sequence). J gave up 8 bases and V 2 bases, and 5 bases lay outside the gene matches. The CDR3 sequence is 14 residues long. CDR3 loop: CASSLRTGGDEAFF. In DNA, the CDR3 is TGTGCCAGCAGCTTAAGGACAGGGGGTGACGAAGCTTTCTTT.

The genes are TRBV7-3 and TRBJ2-5; the D call may be TRBD1 or TRBD2 (6 bases each). The CDR3 extends over 12 amino acids. Germline CDR1 is SGHTA and CDR2 is FQGTGA. V was cut by 4 bases and J by 14 bases, with 17 bases left in between. Written as DNA, the CDR3 is TGTGCCAGCAGCTCCAGGGGACTTCGTCTATACTTC. It yields the protein CASSSRGLRLYF.

The chain's CDR3 is CASSLEAWSSYNEQFF. For the CDR3, the DNA is TGTGCCAGCAGCTTGGAGGCTTGGAGCTCCTACAATGAGCAGTTCTTC. The genes are TRBV5-6 and TRBJ2-1, with unresolved D. V was pared by 0 bases and J by 0 bases, with 10 bases between. The CDR3 runs 16 residues. From germline, CDR1 is SGHDT and CDR2 YYEEEE.

J is TRBJ1-3 and V is TRBV7-2; the D is unclear. The germline V gene encodes CDR1 SGHTA and CDR2 FQGNSA. The CDR3 has 15 amino acids. Trimming removed 3 bases from V and 4 bases from J, with 13 bases in between. The CDR3 loop is CASSFSLEAGNTIYF. CDR3 nucleotides: TGTGCCAGCAGCTTCAGCCTCGAAGCGGGAAACACCATATATTTT.

V usage is TRBV28 and J usage is TRBJ2-3; no definite D call. The V end lost 3 bases, the J end lost 1 base, and 11 bases lay between the germline ends. The germline gives CDR1 MDHEN, CDR2 SYDVKM. This CDR3 has 15 residues. CDR3 amino acids: CASSFSASGTDTQYF. DNA of the CDR3: TGTGCCAGCAGTTTTTCAGCCTCCGGCACAGATACGCAGTATTTT. Supplemented by reference TRBV28 and TRBJ2-3, the full variable domain reads DVKVTQSSRYLVKRTGEKVFLECVQDMDHENMFWYRQDPGLGLRLIYFSYDVKMKEKGDIPEGYSVSREKKERFSLILESASTNQTSMYLCASSFSASGTDTQYFGPGTRLTVL.

The rearrangement uses TRBV10-3 and TRBJ1-2; 7 bases are shared with TRBD1. Germline V lookup: CDR1 ENHRY, CDR2 SYGVKD. V lost 4 bases and J lost 0; bases outside the gene matches: 8. This CDR3 contains 16 residues. This CDR3 is CAISALGGAANYGYTF. The CDR3 bases are TGTGCCATCAGTGCCTTAGGGGGCGCGGCTAACTATGGCTACACCTTC.

The chain is built from TRBV27 and TRBJ1-2, with a tentative D call TRBD1 (6 bases). CDR1 is MNHEY and CDR2 is SMNVEV in the germline V gene (reference sequence). CDR3 length: 14 residues. The V and J ends lost 2 bases and 8 bases respectively, with 15 bases between them. CDR3 amino acids: CASSLAGGWEGYTF. The CDR3 DNA is TGTGCCAGCAGTTTAGCTGGGGGCTGGGAGGGCTACACCTTC.

The chain carries TRBV5-6 and TRBJ1-2; D gene ambiguous. There are 11 residues in the CDR3. Trimming took off 2 bases at V and 7 bases at J, with 6 bases between the two ends. Germline V gives CDR1 SGHDT, CDR2 YYEEEE. The CDR3 sequence: CASSLRFGYTF. The CDR3 DNA reads TGTGCCAGCAGCTTAAGGTTTGGCTACACCTTC.

V is TRBV4-3 and J is TRBJ2-2; D not certain. From germline, CDR1 is LGHNA and CDR2 YSLEER. Trimming shortened V by 1 base and J by 5 bases, and 5 bases separated the two germline ends. The CDR3 runs to 13 residues. CDR3 amino acids: CASSQGVTGELFF. The CDR3 DNA sequence: TGCGCCAGCAGCCAAGGGGTTACCGGGGAGCTGTTTTTT.

The chain links TRBV6-2 or TRBV6-3 to TRBJ2-7, with D possibly TRBD1 on 5 matching bases. V lost 0 bases to trimming and J lost 5 bases, with 23 bases between them. The V gene's germline CDR1 is MNHEY and CDR2 SVGEGT. The CDR3 covers 18 residues. As DNA, the CDR3 is TGTGCCAGCAGTTACTCGGGGCACTCAAAACCTAGAGCGAACGAGCAGTACTTC. It codes for CASSYSGHSKPRANEQYF.

This chain joins TRBV3-1 (or the pseudogene TRBV3-2) and TRBJ2-7; D is unclear. In germline, CDR1 is LGHDT, CDR2 YNNKEL (reference sequence). Trimming removed 0 bases at V and 6 bases at J, with 6 bases between. The CDR3 has 12 amino acids. The CDR3 DNA sequence: TGTGCCAGCAGCCAAGATTGGCGCGAGCAGTACTTC. Protein sequence: CASSQDWREQYF.

This clone was observed once. The chain is built from TRBV4-3 and TRBJ1-5, with D possibly being TRBD1 (5 bases). CDR1 and CDR2 from the germline V gene are LGHNA and YSLEER. V lost 0 bases and J lost 4, with 10 bases in between. This CDR3 contains 15 residues. The CDR3 coding sequence is TGCGCCAGCAGCCAAGATGTGGGGGGGAATCAGCCCCAGCATTTT. It specifies CASSQDVGGNQPQHF.

CDR3 DNA: TGTGCCAGCAGCTACACTAGCGGGGTTTTAAATACGCAGTATTTT. It is translated as CASSYTSGVLNTQYF. The chain carries TRBV11-2 and TRBJ2-3; 10 bases are a match to TRBD2. The CDR3 is 15 residues long. V shed 4 bases, J shed 7 bases, and the junction held 8 bases outside the gene matches. CDR1 and CDR2 (germline): SGHAT, FQNNGV.

This chain uses TRBV7-9 with TRBJ2-1; no reliable D call. This CDR3 has 13 amino acids. Looked up from germline, CDR1 is SEHNR and CDR2 is FQNEAQ (reference sequence). V was trimmed by 11 bases and J by 2 bases, leaving 13 bases between them. DNA of the CDR3: TGTGCCTGCCGGCGGAGCGCCTACAATGAGCAGTTCTTC. It encodes CACRRSAYNEQFF.

This chain links TRBV5-1 with TRBJ1-2; 7 bases map to TRBD1. The V segment lost 4 bases and the J segment 3 bases; nucleotides outside the gene matches: 6. CDR1 is SGHRS, CDR2 YFSETQ, per germline. The CDR3 sequence is 14 residues long. The CDR3 DNA sequence: TGCGCCAGCAGCCCGGACAGGCGCGACTATGGCTACACCTTC. Encoded protein: CASSPDRRDYGYTF.

This CDR3 reads CASSPEAGPLYGYTF. CDR3 sequence (DNA): TGTGCCAGCTCACCAGAGGCAGGCCCACTTTATGGCTACACCTTC. The chain uses TRBV18 and TRBJ1-2; D is unclear. V was cut by 2 bases and J by 5 bases, with 15 bases left in between. CDR1 and CDR2 from the germline V gene are KGHSH and LQKENI. The CDR3 consists of 15 residues.

The chain joins TRBV7-2 to TRBJ2-5; 9 bases are a match to TRBD2. Germline V gives CDR1 SGHTA, CDR2 FQGNSA. V shed 7 bases and J 5 bases; nucleotides not matched to a gene: 8. The CDR3 extends over 14 amino acids. The CDR3 DNA sequence: TGTGCCAGCACCCTAGCGGGACTTGGGGAGACCCAGTACTTC. This gives the protein CASTLAGLGETQYF.

The sample holds one count of this clone. The chain couples TRBV29-1 to TRBJ1-1, with D possibly TRBD1 on 5 matching bases. Germline values: CDR1 SQVTM, CDR2 ANQGSEA. This CDR3 region has 13 residues. V was clipped by 7 bases and J by 0 bases, with 12 bases between them. The CDR3 sequence is CSAGAGMNTEAFF. The CDR3 DNA is TGCAGCGCCGGGGCAGGGATGAACACTGAAGCTTTCTTT.

The J gene is TRBJ2-3, the V gene TRBV24-1, with 8 bases matching TRBD1. Looked up from germline, CDR1 is KGHDR and CDR2 is SFDVKD. The CDR3 contains 15 residues. The V segment lost 4 bases and the J segment 3 bases; nucleotides outside the gene matches: 5. The CDR3 coding sequence is TGTGCCACCAGTGACTTACAGGGGGGTACAGATACGCAGTATTTT. It encodes CATSDLQGGTDTQYF.

The chain joins TRBV19 to TRBJ1-6, with 7 bases matching TRBD1. The junction had 8 bases not matched to a gene; V was cut back by 6 bases and J by 9 bases. Germline loops: CDR1 LNHDA, CDR2 SQIVND (reference sequence). The CDR3 is made up of 14 amino acids. The CDR3: CASSRQGTSSPLHF. The CDR3 DNA is TGTGCCAGTAGCCGACAGGGTACCAGTTCACCCCTCCACTTT.

This clone has just one count. The chain couples TRBV19 to TRBJ1-2, with D possibly matching TRBD1 (5 bases). V was cut by 3 bases and J by 8 bases, with 19 bases left in between. Germline V gene sequence: CDR1 LNHDA, CDR2 SQIVND (reference sequence). CDR3 length: 15 residues. The DNA for the CDR3 is TGTGCCAGTAGTATCCGTACCGGGACCCGGTGGGGCTACACCTTC. Its protein product is CASSIRTGTRWGYTF.